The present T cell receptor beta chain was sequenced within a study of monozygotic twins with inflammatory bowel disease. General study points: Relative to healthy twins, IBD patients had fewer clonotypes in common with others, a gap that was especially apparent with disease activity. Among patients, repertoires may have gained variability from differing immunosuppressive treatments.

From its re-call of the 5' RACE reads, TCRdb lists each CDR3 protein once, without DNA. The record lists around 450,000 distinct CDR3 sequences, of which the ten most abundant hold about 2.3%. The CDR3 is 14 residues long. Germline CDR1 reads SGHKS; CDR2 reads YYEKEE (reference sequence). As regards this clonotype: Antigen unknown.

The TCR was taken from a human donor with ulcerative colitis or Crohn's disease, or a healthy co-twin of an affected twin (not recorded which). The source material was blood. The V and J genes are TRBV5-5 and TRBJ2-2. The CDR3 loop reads CASSLKVDAGELFF. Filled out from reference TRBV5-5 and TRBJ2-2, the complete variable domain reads DAGVTQSPTHLIKTRGQQVTLRCSPISGHKSVSWYQQVLGQGPQFIFQYYEKEERGRGNFPDRFSARQFPNYSSELNVNALLLGDSALYLCASSLKVDAGELFFGEGSRLTVL.